The 26 T cell receptor beta chains presented below share a single source sample, sequenced in a study of OX40 agonist ivuxolimab in advanced cancers. Method: immunoSEQ multiplex PCR; TCRdb's copy keeps in-frame clones and lacks some. Seen here are around 90,000 clones, more than 85% observed once, and the top ten hold 1% to 1.3%. Sequencing was performed on CD4+ or CD8+ T cells sorted from blood, taken in a trial of the OX40 agonist ivuxolimab. These receptors were collected from an adult with an advanced solid tumor such as melanoma, head and neck, liver or kidney cancer.

This clone has a single count. This chain connects TRBV15 to TRBJ2-2; 7 positions match TRBD2. The CDR3 spans 15 residues. The V gene's germline CDR1 is LNHNV and CDR2 YYDKDF (reference sequence). Trimming took 0 bases from V and 9 from J; bases not matched to a gene: 7. CDR3 in amino acids: CATSRDIGGGRELFF. The CDR3 DNA sequence: TGTGCCACCAGCAGAGATATTGGGGGAGGGCGGGAGCTGTTTTTT.

The gene calls are TRBV7-2 and TRBJ2-7; 7 positions agree with TRBD2. The CDR3 is 14 amino acids. Germline V gene lookup returns CDR1 SGHTA and CDR2 FQGNSA. Losses at the gene ends were 4 bases for V and 2 bases for J; bases not matched to a gene: 5. Here the CDR3 reads CASSSGRAAYEQYF. CDR3 in DNA: TGTGCCAGCAGCTCAGGGAGGGCCGCCTACGAGCAGTACTTC.

This chain links TRBV5-5 with TRBJ1-3; D is unclear. Germline values: CDR1 SGHKS, CDR2 YYEKEE (reference sequence). Trimming cost V 0 bases and J 2 bases, with 6 bases left between them. The CDR3 runs 14 residues. Here the CDR3 DNA reads TGTGCCAGCAGCTTGGAGGGAACTGGAAACACCATATATTTT. This sequence encodes CASSLEGTGNTIYF.

The V and J genes are TRBV11-2 and TRBJ2-5; TRBD1 is a possible D gene (5 bases). CDR3 length: 16 amino acids. The germline V and J ends were trimmed by 1 base and 2 bases, with 14 bases remaining between them. Germline CDR1 reads SGHAT; CDR2 reads FQNNGV. Here the CDR3 DNA reads TGTGCCAGCAGCTTAGCGGCGCAGACAGTTCAAGAGACCCAGTACTTC. Residues: CASSLAAQTVQETQYF.

This clone was recorded only once. Other DNA sequences of this sample code for an identical CDR3. The genes are TRBV19 and TRBJ1-1; 9 bases are shared with TRBD1. This CDR3 spans 15 amino acids. V shed 4 bases and J 2 bases; nucleotides not matched to a gene: 5. The germline V gene has CDR1 LNHDA and CDR2 SQIVND (reference sequence). The CDR3 DNA reads as TGTGCCAGTAGTACCTTGGACAGGGGAAACACTGAAGCTTTCTTT. It codes for CASSTLDRGNTEAFF.

The chain links TRBV9 to TRBJ2-3, with 9 bases lining up with TRBD2. In germline, CDR1 is SGDLS, CDR2 YYNGEE. V lost 3 bases, J lost 1 base, and 9 bases stayed unmatched. The CDR3 contains 17 residues. The CDR3 reads CASSASPSSGGTDTQYF. The CDR3 DNA reads TGTGCCAGCAGCGCCTCCCCCTCTAGCGGGGGCACAGATACGCAGTATTTT. The variable domain in full, completed from reference TRBV9 and TRBJ2-3, reads DSGVTQTPKHLITATGQRVTLRCSPRSGDLSVYWYQQSLDQGLQFLIQYYNGEERAKGNILERFSAQQFPDLHSELNLSSLELGDSALYFCASSASPSSGGTDTQYFGPGTRLTVL.

DNA for the CDR3: TGTGCCAGCAGCTTAGCGGCGGGAGGGCCGGTCACCGGGGAGCTGTTTTTT. As protein: CASSLAAGGPVTGELFF. The chain has TRBV7-3 and TRBJ2-2, with 9 nucleotides matching TRBD2. The germline CDR1 and CDR2 sequences are SGHTA and FQGTGA. Trimming at V came to 2 bases and at J to 4 bases, leaving 8 bases not matched to a gene. This CDR3 spans 17 amino acids. The whole variable domain, filled in from reference TRBV7-3 and TRBJ2-2, reads GAGVSQTPSNKVTEKGKYVELRCDPISGHTALYWYRQSLGQGPEFLIYFQGTGAADDSGLPNDRFFAVRPEGSVSTLKIQRTERGDSAVYLCASSLAAGGPVTGELFFGEGSRLTVL.

This clone was recorded only once. The genes are TRBV6-5 and TRBJ2-7; D remains unclear. Between the trimmed V and J ends, which lost 6 bases and 2 bases, there was a span of 17 bases. From germline, CDR1 is MNHEY and CDR2 SVGAGI. This CDR3 spans 15 amino acids. The DNA for the CDR3 is TGTGCCAGCAGCCAGTACGTGGGGATTGCCTACGAGCAGTACTTC. Protein: CASSQYVGIAYEQYF.

This chain connects TRBV10-3 to TRBJ2-1, with 12 bases fitting TRBD2. After removal of 6 bases from V and 10 bases from J, the junction contained 7 bases not matched to a gene. The CDR3 sequence is 14 residues long. The germline V gene has CDR1 ENHRY and CDR2 SYGVKD. In nucleotides, the CDR3 is TGTGCCATCAGGGGGAGGACTAGCGGGAACGAGCAGTTCTTC. This sequence encodes CAIRGRTSGNEQFF.

This clone appeared once. The V call is TRBV19, the J call TRBJ2-5; D possibly corresponds to TRBD1 (6 bases). V was cut by 5 bases and J by 5 bases, with 18 bases left in between. CDR3 length: 15 amino acids. CDR1 and CDR2 from the germline V gene are LNHDA and SQIVND (reference sequence). The CDR3 region has the DNA TGTGCCAGTAGTCCGCTGGGGGCGTTGGGGGAGACCCAGTACTTC. It is translated as CASSPLGALGETQYF.

V is TRBV28 and J is TRBJ1-2, with 10 bases matching TRBD1. Germline V gives CDR1 MDHEN, CDR2 SYDVKM. J lost 7 bases, V lost 5 bases, and 7 bases had no gene match. The CDR3 covers 14 residues. DNA of the CDR3: TGTGCCAGCAGTGTGGGACAGGGGTTCCGTGGCTACACCTTC. Encoded protein: CASSVGQGFRGYTF.

This CDR3 is CASSEDFQAYGYTF. CDR3 bases: TGTGCCAGCAGTGAGGACTTTCAAGCCTATGGCTACACCTTC. V usage is TRBV2 and J usage is TRBJ1-2; no firm D call. This CDR3 is 14 amino acids long. The V gene lost 3 bases and the J gene lost 4 bases, with 12 bases spanning the gap. Germline CDR1 is SNHLY and CDR2 is FYNNEI.

The chain employs TRBV7-2 and TRBJ2-1; D gene ambiguous. This CDR3 region has 13 residues. Germline-derived CDR1 and CDR2 are SGHTA and FQGNSA. V lost 0 bases and J 7 bases, leaving 7 bases between the germline ends. CDR3 sequence: CASSLAAKNEQFF. In DNA form, the CDR3 reads TGTGCCAGCAGCTTAGCAGCGAAGAATGAGCAGTTCTTC.

The rearrangement uses TRBV19 and TRBJ1-5, with D possibly matching TRBD1 (5 bases). Trimming cost V 1 base and J 6 bases, with 13 bases left between them. The CDR3 has 15 residues. CDR1 is LNHDA and CDR2 is SQIVND in the germline V gene (reference sequence). The chain's CDR3 is CASSIGSRVGQPQHF. The CDR3 DNA is TGTGCCAGTAGTATAGGGAGCAGGGTTGGTCAGCCCCAGCATTTT.

The V call is TRBV19, the J call TRBJ2-1; 7 bases fit TRBD1. The V gene end was trimmed by 0 bases and the J gene end by 5 bases; junction bases not matched to a gene: 10. This CDR3 has 17 residues. Germline V lookup: CDR1 LNHDA, CDR2 SQIVND (reference sequence). The CDR3 is CASSIDHRGRSDNEQFF. CDR3 in DNA: TGTGCCAGTAGTATAGATCACAGGGGCCGATCGGACAATGAGCAGTTCTTC.

This clone was seen only a few times. The DNA for the CDR3 is TGTGCCAGCAGCGTGAGATTGGGAGAGACCCAGTACTTC. Protein: CASSVRLGETQYF. The chain carries TRBV9 and TRBJ2-5; D is unresolved. Trimming stripped 2 bases from V and 4 bases from J, with 9 bases between. The CDR3 covers 13 residues. Per the germline V gene, CDR1 is SGDLS and CDR2 is YYNGEE.

This sequence joins TRBV6-6 and TRBJ1-6, with 7 bases matching TRBD1. J gave up 6 bases and V 6 bases, and 5 bases lay outside the gene matches. CDR3 length equals 14 residues. The germline V gene has CDR1 MNHNY and CDR2 SVGAGI (reference sequence). Here the CDR3 DNA reads TGTGCCAGCAGGGCGACAGGGTCTAATTCACCCCTCCACTTT. This encodes CASRATGSNSPLHF.

J is TRBJ2-7 and V is TRBV28; D may be TRBD1 (5 bases). V was clipped by 8 bases and J by 2 bases, with 16 bases between them. Germline loops: CDR1 MDHEN, CDR2 SYDVKM. The CDR3 loop spans 14 amino acids. CDR3 sequence reads: CASSETLGPYEQYF. CDR3 nucleotide sequence: TGTGCCAGCTCCGAAACCTTGGGGCCCTACGAGCAGTACTTC.

This rearrangement joins TRBV19 to TRBJ2-4; D remains unclear. This CDR3 has 13 amino acids. Trimming pared 5 bases from V and 0 bases from J, leaving 5 bases between. CDR1 LNHDA and CDR2 SQIVND come from the germline V gene (reference sequence). CDR3 residues: CASSGIAKNIQYF. CDR3 coding DNA: TGTGCCAGTAGTGGCATAGCCAAAAACATTCAGTACTTC.

The rearrangement joins TRBV29-1 to TRBJ2-1; 9 bases match TRBD2. From germline, CDR1 is SQVTM and CDR2 ANQGSEA. The V gene end was trimmed by 5 bases and the J gene end by 0 bases; junction bases not matched to a gene: 11. The CDR3 totals 17 residues. The CDR3 protein is CSVTRLASGTSYNEQFF. CDR3 sequence (DNA): TGCAGCGTTACCCGATTAGCTAGCGGGACCTCCTACAATGAGCAGTTCTTC.

This clone was picked up one time. The V gene is TRBV5-1, the J gene TRBJ1-4; possibly TRBD1 for D (5 bases). This CDR3 region has 16 residues. Germline V gene sequence: CDR1 SGHRS, CDR2 YFSETQ. V was pared by 1 base and J by 0 bases, with 10 bases between. CDR3 in DNA: TGCGCCAGCAGCTTGCAGGGACCCTCAACTAATGAAAAACTGTTTTTT. The encoded protein is CASSLQGPSTNEKLFF.

The chain joins TRBV21-1 to TRBJ2-7; TRBD2 is the table's D call, not checked against the DNA. TRBV21-1 is a known pseudogene. The CDR3 extends over 13 amino acids. The CDR3 nucleotides are TGTGCCAGCACAATACGGTACCCCCACGAGCAGTACTTC. This sequence encodes CASTIRYPHEQYF.

The V gene is TRBV11-1, the J gene TRBJ2-1; perhaps TRBD2 as D (5 bases). CDR1 is SGHAT, CDR2 FQDESV, per germline (reference sequence). V lost 5 bases, J lost 3 bases, and 17 bases lay in between. The length of the CDR3 is 16 residues. The CDR3 sequence: CASSPLSAGLYNEQFF. The CDR3 DNA reads TGTGCCAGCAGCCCCTTGTCGGCGGGTCTCTACAATGAGCAGTTCTTC. The full variable domain, rest sourced from reference TRBV11-1 and TRBJ2-1, is EAEVAQSPRYKITEKSQAVAFWCDPISGHATLYWYRQILGQGPELLVQFQDESVVDDSQLPKDRFSAERLKGVDSTLKIQPAELGDSAMYLCASSPLSAGLYNEQFFGPGTRLTVL.

V gene TRBV7-6 combines with J gene TRBJ2-5; a weak D match, TRBD2 (5 bases). CDR1 is SGHVS and CDR2 is FNYEAQ in the germline V gene. This CDR3 has 15 amino acids. With 5 bases removed from V and 4 bases from J, the gap between germline ends came to 17 bases. CDR3 protein: CASSPGGLGSETQYF. Written as DNA, the CDR3 is TGTGCCAGCAGCCCAGGCGGGCTTGGGTCAGAGACCCAGTACTTC.

The chain joins TRBV7-2 to TRBJ1-2; 7 positions agree with TRBD1. The CDR3 runs 16 residues. The ends lost 3 bases at V and 7 bases at J; junction bases unmatched: 14. Germline lookup yields CDR1 SGHTA and CDR2 FQGNSA. CDR3 residues: CASSFTLISTGTGYTF. The DNA of the CDR3 is TGTGCCAGCAGCTTCACCCTCATCTCGACAGGGACTGGCTACACCTTC.

This clone showed up just once. V and J are TRBV19 and TRBJ1-4, with 11 bases lining up with TRBD1. V shed 11 bases, J shed 3 bases, and the junction held 8 bases outside the gene matches. Germline loops: CDR1 LNHDA, CDR2 SQIVND (reference sequence). The CDR3 has 15 amino acids. CDR3 sequence: CASRTGGAANEKLFF. CDR3 nucleotide sequence: TGTGCCTCTAGGACAGGGGGCGCGGCTAATGAAAAACTGTTTTTT.